This entry concerns a single TCR beta chain. CDR3 length equals 19 residues. Germline V gives CDR1 SGHTA, CDR2 FQGNSA. Trimming took off 4 bases at V and 1 base at J, with 26 bases between the two ends. The record originates from a study of blood T cell repertoires in COVID-19. Study at large: Samples taken during acute and convalescent COVID-19 were collected in the United States, Italy and Spain. PBMCs, B-cell-depleted T cells, or T cells provided the cDNA or gDNA that made up the material.

In terms of age and location, participants ranged from roughly 18 to 90 years and lived in about 25 US areas. In the original workflow: The authors estimated nucleated cell counts from reference gene primer amplification. The protocol was immunoSEQ multiplex PCR, while the TCRdb copy is restricted to in-frame clones and leaves out a portion. V and J calls and clone size are those listed in that table; D and trimming were worked out from the DNA. Here the sample spans almost 250,000 clones, roughly 85% being singletons. This TCR came from a woman aged 45-65 years with acute COVID-19. The sequenced sample consisted of PBMCs or T cells enriched from blood (not recorded which). The chain uses TRBV7-2 and TRBJ2-7; perhaps TRBD1 as D (6 bases). Here the CDR3 DNA reads TGTGCCAGCAGCTCACCTCCTGCAGGGGACGGCGCATTGTCCTACGAGCAGTACTTC. Translating gives CASSSPPAGDGALSYEQYF.